This T cell receptor (beta chain) was documented in a study of CD8+ T cells in alopecia areata. In the study overall: Female C3H/HeJ mice aged roughly 6-10 weeks were given skin from C3H/HeJ graft donors, 6-12 months old, that had spontaneous alopecia. Study-wide points: The study found TCR sharing across patients less clear than in mice, possibly for HLA reasons.

Germline loops: CDR1 FNHDT, CDR2 SITEND (reference sequence). The V and J ends lost 2 bases and 3 bases respectively, with 8 bases between them. The CDR3 has 14 amino acids. In each case, RNA was isolated and then reverse transcribed into cDNA as the sequencing template. The method was immunoSEQ multiplex PCR; TCRdb's version includes in-frame clones alone and lacks a portion of them. The table lists 2,500 to 3,000 clones, no singletons, with roughly 46% in the top ten. This clone was found many times. Antigen: not known. The germline and genes are mouse ones. Read data end 4 residues before the CDR3 end; the end is taken from the germline J gene.

The genes are TRBV19 and TRBJ2-2, with a possible D match to TRBD1 (5 bases). The source of this sequence is a C3H/HeJ mouse with alopecia areata. The strain's MHC type: H2-k. Sequenced: lesional skin. CDR3 bases read: TGTGCCAGCAGTATGGGAGGGGACACCGGG. It is translated as CASSMGGDTG. The whole CDR3 is CASSMGGDTGQLYF.